This note documents a single T cell receptor beta chain sequence. Its antigen remains unidentified. Produced via immunoSEQ multiplex PCR; TCRdb's table is partial and in-frame only. The data hold more than 40,000 clones, with roughly three quarters observed a single time. This sample is drawn from a study of vaccination effects on CD4 cells after COVID-19. Turning to the study itself: Subjects were given two BNT162b2 or mRNA-1273 vaccine doses. At 16 days and at one week before vaccination, samples were given by two convalescent patients.

Study-wide points: Vaccine- and infection-induced clones showed marked clonal contraction late following vaccination.

Germline V gives CDR1 SGHAT, CDR2 FQNNGV. CDR3 size: 15 residues. Trimming cost V 5 bases and J 6 bases; bases outside gene matches: 12. When ten to eleven days of culture had elapsed, CD4+ T cells were isolated. The sequence derives from a human donor who had a prior SARS-CoV-2 infection. The sequencing here drew on CD4+ T cells from PBMCs cultured without peptide, taken before COVID-19 vaccination. V and J are TRBV11-2 and TRBJ2-7; TRBD1 matches 8 bases. Here the CDR3 reads CASSNLQGEGTEQYF. The CDR3 coding sequence is TGTGCCAGCAGCAATCTACAGGGGGAAGGAACCGAGCAGTACTTC.